A selection of T cell receptor beta chains follows, all from one sample in a study of STAT5B mutations in CD4+ large granular lymphocyte leukemia. The assay was immunoSEQ multiplex PCR, and TCRdb's table has in-frame clones only and misses some. This table has roughly 21,000 clones, around 75% appearing once. Source material: CD4+ T cells from blood buffy coats. The receptors here all came from a human donor in good health. Both conserved end residues are part of each CDR3. D genes are given only for firm matches. A row's size may be missing; if present it is once, few, many or a size class.

V,size,J,D,DNA,CDR3
TRBV11-3,.,TRBJ2-1,.,TGTGCCAGCAGCTTAGACGGGAGTACCCCCTACAATGAGCAGTTCTTC,CASSLDGSTPYNEQFF
TRBV4-3,.,TRBJ1-6,TRBD1,TGCGCCAGCAGCCCCGGACAGGGGGGTAATTCACCCCTCCACTTT,CASSPGQGGNSPLHF
TRBV18,.,TRBJ1-1,.,TGTGCCAGCTCACCATCAAGGGGGGGTACTGAAGCTTTCTTT,CASSPSRGGTEAFF
TRBV7-2,once,TRBJ2-3,.,TGTGCCAGCAGCCTACATGCCGTAGGTGTCGGTACGCAGTATTTT,CASSLHAVGVGTQYF
TRBV5-1,.,TRBJ1-6,.,TGCGCCAGCAGCTTGGGGGGGCCGGATCATAATTCACCCCTCCACTTT,CASSLGGPDHNSPLHF
TRBV11-2,.,TRBJ2-3,.,TGTGCCAGCAGCCGTGGGGTAGATACGCAGTATTTT,CASSRGVDTQYF
TRBV2,.,TRBJ1-3,.,TGTGCCAGCAGTGTCGAGGACGGCCGGGCCCTCTCTGGAAACACCATATATTTT,CASSVEDGRALSGNTIYF
TRBV5-1,.,TRBJ2-7,.,TGCGCCAGCAGCTTGAATCCAGGGAACCCCTACGAGCAGTACTTC,CASSLNPGNPYEQYF
TRBV29-1,few,TRBJ1-4,.,TGCAGCGTTGAAATGCTGGTGGGGGAAAAACTGTTTTTT,CSVEMLVGEKLFF
TRBV4-3,.,TRBJ2-5,TRBD1,TGCGCCAGCAGCCCGACAGGGGGCGCGTCGGCCCAGTACTTC,CASSPTGGASAQYF
TRBV20-1,.,TRBJ1-2,TRBD1,TGCAGTGCACAACCGGGACAGGGCTACACCTTC,CSAQPGQGYTF
TRBV2,.,TRBJ2-7,.,TGTGCCAGCACCTTAAGGGCGGGGTACGAGCAGTACTTC,CASTLRAGYEQYF
TRBV2,.,TRBJ1-5,.,TGTGCCAGCAGTGAGTTTTTTGGGGGGGGGCAGCCCCAGCATTTT,CASSEFFGGGQPQHF
TRBV10-3,.,TRBJ1-4,TRBD1,TGTGCCATCAGTGGTGAGGGGGCGCGAGAAAAACTGTTTTTT,CAISGEGAREKLFF
TRBV5-4,.,TRBJ2-1,TRBD2,TGTGCCAGCAGGGCGACCTTAAGCGGGAGTCGCAATGAGCAGTTCTTC,CASRATLSGSRNEQFF
TRBV25-1,.,TRBJ2-1,.,TGTGCCAGCAGGGGTAGTAGCAATGAGCAGTTCTTC,CASRGSSNEQFF
TRBV5-4,few,TRBJ1-6,.,TGTGCCAGCACTGACAGGACAGTCGGGGTTGGACCCCTCCACTTT,CASTDRTVGVGPLHF